Listed below are T cell receptor beta chains from one sample, sequenced in a study of blood T cells in healthy people across ages. From the 5' RACE reads, TCRdb called clonotypes with MiXCR, one entry per CDR3 protein. The table shows hundreds of thousands of distinct CDR3 sequences, with approximately 22% occurring only once. The sequenced material came from blood. All receptors derive from an older man in good health. Both conserved end residues are part of each CDR3. Each record gives: V gene, J gene, D gene, clone size, CDR3 DNA, CDR3 protein. The D gene is left open where the match is weak. The size field is filled for only some rows; it gives once, few, many or a size class.

V gene: TRBV5-1; J gene: TRBJ2-3; D gene: .; clone size: many; CDR3 DNA: TGTGCCAGCAGTTCAACGGGAGATACGCAGTATTTT; CDR3 protein: CASSSTGDTQYF
V gene: TRBV25-1; J gene: TRBJ1-4; D gene: .; clone size: once; CDR3 DNA: TGTGCCAGCAGTGAGCAGTTAAATGAAAAACTGTTTTTT; CDR3 protein: CASSEQLNEKLFF
V gene: TRBV6-5; J gene: TRBJ1-1; D gene: TRBD1; clone size: few; CDR3 DNA: TGTGCCAGCGGGTTAAGGGGGCGAGGCACTGAAGCTTTCTTT; CDR3 protein: CASGLRGRGTEAFF
V gene: TRBV7-6; J gene: TRBJ2-1; D gene: .; clone size: .; CDR3 DNA: TGTGCCAGCGCTCCTGGGGTCTTTAATGAGCAGTTCTTC; CDR3 protein: CASAPGVFNEQFF
V gene: TRBV29-1; J gene: TRBJ2-1; D gene: .; clone size: many; CDR3 DNA: TGCAGCGTTGTACAGCGAAGCTCCTACAATGAGCAGTTCTTC; CDR3 protein: CSVVQRSSYNEQFF
V gene: TRBV7-8; J gene: TRBJ1-2; D gene: .; clone size: .; CDR3 DNA: TGTGCCAGCAGCTACTCGCGAGAAACGAATGGCTACACCTTC; CDR3 protein: CASSYSRETNGYTF
V gene: TRBV20-1; J gene: TRBJ2-5; D gene: .; clone size: .; CDR3 DNA: TGCAGTGCGACGTGGGCAGGGGAGACCCAGTACTTC; CDR3 protein: CSATWAGETQYF
V gene: TRBV20-1; J gene: TRBJ1-1; D gene: .; clone size: .; CDR3 DNA: TGCAGTGCTAGACTCCCGGGCATGAACACTGAAGCTTTCTTT; CDR3 protein: CSARLPGMNTEAFF
V gene: TRBV19; J gene: TRBJ2-2; D gene: .; clone size: .; CDR3 DNA: TGTGCCAGTAGTCCAGGGGACGGGGAGCTGTTTTTT; CDR3 protein: CASSPGDGELFF
V gene: TRBV3-1; J gene: TRBJ1-1; D gene: .; clone size: few; CDR3 DNA: TGTGCCAGCAGCCCCCTTACAGGGACGGCTGAAGCTTTCTTT; CDR3 protein: CASSPLTGTAEAFF
V gene: TRBV28; J gene: TRBJ2-5; D gene: .; clone size: .; CDR3 DNA: TGTGCCAGCAGTCTGGTGTTTCAGAAGACCCAGTACTTC; CDR3 protein: CASSLVFQKTQYF
V gene: TRBV20-1; J gene: TRBJ2-3; D gene: TRBD2; clone size: few; CDR3 DNA: TGCAGTGCCACAGAAGGTCTAGCGGGGGTGGAGGATACGCAGTATTTT; CDR3 protein: CSATEGLAGVEDTQYF
V gene: TRBV12-3/TRBV12-4; J gene: TRBJ2-5; D gene: TRBD1; clone size: few; CDR3 DNA: TGTGCCAGCAGCTGGAGGACAGGGGGTGAGACCCAGTACTTC; CDR3 protein: CASSWRTGGETQYF
V gene: TRBV20-1; J gene: TRBJ2-3; D gene: TRBD2; clone size: once; CDR3 DNA: TGCAGTGCGGAGCCGGGACTAGCCACAGATACGCAGTATTTT; CDR3 protein: CSAEPGLATDTQYF
V gene: TRBV3-1; J gene: TRBJ2-5; D gene: TRBD1; clone size: few; CDR3 DNA: TGTGCCAGCAGCCAAGAGGACAGGGGCGGGGAGACCCAGTACTTC; CDR3 protein: CASSQEDRGGETQYF
V gene: TRBV10-3; J gene: TRBJ2-3; D gene: .; clone size: .; CDR3 DNA: TGTGCCATCAGTGGGGGTAGAAGCACAGATACGCAGTATTTT; CDR3 protein: CAISGGRSTDTQYF
V gene: TRBV7-3; J gene: TRBJ2-3; D gene: TRBD2; clone size: few; CDR3 DNA: TGTGCCAGCAGCTTAAGGTCAGCGGGGAGCCTCACAGATACGCAGTATTTT; CDR3 protein: CASSLRSAGSLTDTQYF
V gene: TRBV29-1; J gene: TRBJ1-1; D gene: TRBD1; clone size: .; CDR3 DNA: TGCAGCGGCCGACAGGGGAGGAACACTGAAGCTTTCTTT; CDR3 protein: CSGRQGRNTEAFF
V gene: TRBV5-1; J gene: TRBJ1-2; D gene: .; clone size: .; CDR3 DNA: TGCGCCAGCAGTCACTGGGCTGGCTACACCTTC; CDR3 protein: CASSHWAGYTF
V gene: TRBV12-3/TRBV12-4; J gene: TRBJ2-2; D gene: TRBD1; clone size: .; CDR3 DNA: TGTGCCAGCAGTAAAAGGACAGGGGTGAACACCGGGGAGCTGTTTTTT; CDR3 protein: CASSKRTGVNTGELFF
V gene: TRBV18; J gene: TRBJ2-3; D gene: .; clone size: .; CDR3 DNA: TGTGCCAGCTCACCACCCCACAGCACAGATACGCAGTATTTT; CDR3 protein: CASSPPHSTDTQYF
V gene: TRBV6-6; J gene: TRBJ2-3; D gene: TRBD2; clone size: .; CDR3 DNA: TGTGCCAGCAGTCACTCCTGGGGCGGGAGGGTCACAGATACGCAGTATTTT; CDR3 protein: CASSHSWGGRVTDTQYF
V gene: TRBV20-1; J gene: TRBJ2-7; D gene: TRBD1; clone size: few; CDR3 DNA: TGCAGTAGCGACAGGGGGGACGAGCAGTACTTC; CDR3 protein: CSSDRGDEQYF
V gene: TRBV6-2/TRBV6-3; J gene: TRBJ1-5; D gene: TRBD1; clone size: .; CDR3 DNA: TGTGCCAGCAGCCGGGACAGGGGGCAAGCGAGCAATCAGCCCCAGCATTTT; CDR3 protein: CASSRDRGQASNQPQHF
V gene: TRBV6-1; J gene: TRBJ1-4; D gene: TRBD1; clone size: .; CDR3 DNA: TGTGCCAGCAGTTTTCAGGGGGCCACTAATGAAAAACTGTTTTTT; CDR3 protein: CASSFQGATNEKLFF
V gene: TRBV25-1; J gene: TRBJ2-3; D gene: TRBD1; clone size: .; CDR3 DNA: TGTGCCAGCAGTGAAGGGACAGGCAGGGGCACAGATACGCAGTATTTT; CDR3 protein: CASSEGTGRGTDTQYF
V gene: TRBV29-1; J gene: TRBJ2-5; D gene: TRBD2; clone size: few; CDR3 DNA: TGCAGCGCCAGCGGGAGTCAAGAGACCCAGTACTTC; CDR3 protein: CSASGSQETQYF
V gene: TRBV5-6; J gene: TRBJ2-5; D gene: TRBD1; clone size: .; CDR3 DNA: TGTGCCAGCAGCAAGACAGGGTACGAGACCCAGTACTTC; CDR3 protein: CASSKTGYETQYF
V gene: TRBV4-3; J gene: TRBJ2-1; D gene: TRBD2; clone size: .; CDR3 DNA: TGCGCCAGCAGCCAAGACTGGGCTAGCGGGGGGTACAATGAGCAGTTCTTC; CDR3 protein: CASSQDWASGGYNEQFF
V gene: TRBV5-1; J gene: TRBJ2-1; D gene: TRBD1; clone size: few; CDR3 DNA: TGCGCCAGCAGCTTGGTTGGGACAGCCTACAATGAGCAGTTCTTC; CDR3 protein: CASSLVGTAYNEQFF
V gene: TRBV28; J gene: TRBJ1-2; D gene: .; clone size: .; CDR3 DNA: TGTGCCAGCAGTTTTTGGGACGGGAACTATGGCTACACCTTC; CDR3 protein: CASSFWDGNYGYTF
V gene: TRBV29-1; J gene: TRBJ2-7; D gene: .; clone size: .; CDR3 DNA: TGCAGCGTTGGTAACAGGGCAGACGAGCAGTACTTC; CDR3 protein: CSVGNRADEQYF
V gene: TRBV18; J gene: TRBJ1-3; D gene: .; clone size: .; CDR3 DNA: TGTGCCAGCTCACCAACGAGGGAGGGAAACACCATATATTTT; CDR3 protein: CASSPTREGNTIYF
V gene: TRBV10-3; J gene: TRBJ2-3; D gene: TRBD2; clone size: .; CDR3 DNA: TGTGCCATCTCAGACCCGGGACTAGCGGGAGGAGATACGCAGTATTTT; CDR3 protein: CAISDPGLAGGDTQYF
V gene: TRBV30; J gene: TRBJ2-2; D gene: TRBD1; clone size: .; CDR3 DNA: TGTGCCTGGAGGGGACAGGGGTTGGGAACCGGGGAGCTGTTTTTT; CDR3 protein: CAWRGQGLGTGELFF